This T cell receptor (beta chain) was identified during a study of cytomegalovirus exposure and HLA in healthy donors. Primers for the PCR totalled 60 Vbeta and 13 Jbeta. Method: immunoSEQ multiplex PCR; TCRdb's copy keeps in-frame clones and lacks some. The sample has approximately 160,000 clones, 80% to 90% seen once. V shed 5 bases and J shed 0 bases, with 8 bases lying between them. The CDR3 totals 15 residues. In germline, CDR1 is SEHNR, CDR2 FQNEAQ (reference sequence). The rearrangement links TRBV7-9 to TRBJ2-6, with D perhaps matching TRBD2 (5 bases). Material: PBMCs. The source of this sequence is a woman in her late teens or twenties in good health and CMV-seronegative. CDR3 coding DNA: TGTGCCAGCAGCCCAGCGGTCTCTGGGGCCAACGTCCTGACTTTC. This codes for CASSPAVSGANVLTF.